The 5 T cell receptor beta chains given below trace back to one sample, sequenced in a study of cytomegalovirus exposure and HLA in healthy donors (dated by TCRdb to between 2016 and 2019). Library prep was done by the immunoSEQ multiplex PCR assay. What TCRdb holds here is the immuneACCESS table cut down to in-frame rearrangements. Part of the clones is not present; checked against another copy, under half of the missing clones reflect an unresolved V gene, and the others are unexplained. This sample is represented by roughly 150,000 clones; about 80% of them were singletons. 30% of the sample lies in the top ten. Sequences were obtained from PBMCs. Receptor source: a man aged 25 to 45 in good health and CMV-seropositive.

This chain uses TRBV6-5 with TRBJ1-2, with 7 bases aligning to TRBD1. The CDR3 is made up of 13 amino acids. The junction had 8 bases not matched to a gene; V was cut back by 5 bases and J by 8 bases. CDR1 and CDR2 from the germline V gene are MNHEY and SVGAGI. The CDR3 coding sequence is TGTGCCAGCAGTCTGGGACAGAAATGGGGCTACACCTTC. Residues: CASSLGQKWGYTF.

The chain employs TRBV2 and TRBJ2-5; 11 positions match TRBD2. Looked up from germline, CDR1 is SNHLY and CDR2 is FYNNEI. The CDR3 contains 14 residues. Trimming took 8 bases from V and 7 from J; bases not matched to a gene: 9. This CDR3 is CASGTSGGQGTQYF. CDR3 bases: TGTGCCAGCGGTACTAGCGGGGGCCAGGGGACCCAGTACTTC.

The V and J genes are TRBV14 and TRBJ2-7; D is uncertain. V was pared by 4 bases and J by 4 bases, with 14 bases between. The CDR3 is 14 residues long. The V gene's germline CDR1 is SGHDN and CDR2 FVKESK. The CDR3 loop reads CASSPLTLLYEQYF. CDR3 nucleotide sequence: TGTGCCAGCAGCCCTTTGACTTTACTATACGAGCAGTACTTC.

This chain links TRBV7-2 with TRBJ1-1; no firm D call. V lost 3 bases and J lost 5, with 7 bases in between. This CDR3 spans 12 amino acids. Germline CDR1 and CDR2: SGHTA and FQGNSA. The CDR3 region has the DNA TGTGCCAGCAGCTTCGAGTGGACTGAAGCTTTCTTT. Translating it yields CASSFEWTEAFF.

V and J are TRBV10-3 and TRBJ2-1; 8 bases are shared with TRBD2. Germline V gene lookup returns CDR1 ENHRY and CDR2 SYGVKD. The CDR3 has 16 residues. The V segment lost 5 bases and the J segment 0 bases; nucleotides outside the gene matches: 6. Here the CDR3 DNA reads TGTGCCATCAGTCGACTAGCGACGAGCTCCTACAATGAGCAGTTCTTC. Translated, it gives CAISRLATSSYNEQFF.